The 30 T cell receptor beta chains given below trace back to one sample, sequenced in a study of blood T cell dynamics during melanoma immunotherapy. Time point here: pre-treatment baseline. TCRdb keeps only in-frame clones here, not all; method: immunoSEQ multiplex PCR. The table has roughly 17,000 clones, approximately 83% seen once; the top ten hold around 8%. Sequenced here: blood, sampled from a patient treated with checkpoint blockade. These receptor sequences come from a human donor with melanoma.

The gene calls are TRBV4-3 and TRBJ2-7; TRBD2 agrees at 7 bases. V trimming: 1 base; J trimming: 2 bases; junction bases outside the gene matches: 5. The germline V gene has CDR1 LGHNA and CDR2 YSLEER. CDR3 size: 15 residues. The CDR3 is CASSQGLAETYEQYF. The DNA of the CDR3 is TGCGCCAGCAGCCAAGGGCTAGCGGAAACCTACGAGCAGTACTTC.

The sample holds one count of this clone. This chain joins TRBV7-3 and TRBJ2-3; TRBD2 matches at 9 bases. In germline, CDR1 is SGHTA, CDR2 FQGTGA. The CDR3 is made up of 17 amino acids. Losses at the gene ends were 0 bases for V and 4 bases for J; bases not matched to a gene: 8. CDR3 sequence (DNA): TGTGCCAGCAGCTTAACTGGGTCTAGCGGGACGCCAGATACGCAGTATTTT. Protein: CASSLTGSSGTPDTQYF. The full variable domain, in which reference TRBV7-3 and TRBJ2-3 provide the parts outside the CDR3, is GAGVSQTPSNKVTEKGKYVELRCDPISGHTALYWYRQSLGQGPEFLIYFQGTGAADDSGLPNDRFFAVRPEGSVSTLKIQRTERGDSAVYLCASSLTGSSGTPDTQYFGPGTRLTVL.

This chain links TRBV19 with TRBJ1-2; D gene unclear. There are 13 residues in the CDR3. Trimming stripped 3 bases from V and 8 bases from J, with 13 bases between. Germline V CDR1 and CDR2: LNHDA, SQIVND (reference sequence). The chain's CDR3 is CASSIRRSRGYTF. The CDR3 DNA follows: TGTGCCAGTAGTATTAGGAGGTCGAGGGGCTACACCTTC.

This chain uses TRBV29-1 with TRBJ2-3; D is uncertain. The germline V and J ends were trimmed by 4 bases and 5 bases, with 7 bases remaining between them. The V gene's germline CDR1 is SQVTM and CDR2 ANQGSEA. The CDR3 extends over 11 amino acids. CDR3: CSVVSGDTQYF. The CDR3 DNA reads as TGCAGCGTTGTATCGGGAGATACGCAGTATTTT.

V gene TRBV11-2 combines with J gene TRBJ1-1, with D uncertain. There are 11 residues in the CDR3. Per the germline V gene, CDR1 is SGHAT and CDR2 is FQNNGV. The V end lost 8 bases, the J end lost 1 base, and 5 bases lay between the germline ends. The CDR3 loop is CASAGNTEAFF. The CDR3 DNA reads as TGTGCCAGCGCAGGGAACACTGAAGCTTTCTTT.

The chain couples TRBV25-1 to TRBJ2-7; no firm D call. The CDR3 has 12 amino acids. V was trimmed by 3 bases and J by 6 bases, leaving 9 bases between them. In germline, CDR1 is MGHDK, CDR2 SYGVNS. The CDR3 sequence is CASSDRASEQYF. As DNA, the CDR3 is TGTGCCAGCAGTGATAGGGCTTCCGAGCAGTACTTC.

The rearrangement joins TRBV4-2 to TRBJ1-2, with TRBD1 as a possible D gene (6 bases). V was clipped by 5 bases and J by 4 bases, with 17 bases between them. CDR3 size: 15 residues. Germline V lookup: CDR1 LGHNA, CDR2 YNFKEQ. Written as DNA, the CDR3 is TGTGCCAGCAGCTGGACAGCCGCAGGAGGCTATGGCTACACCTTC. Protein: CASSWTAAGGYGYTF.

The CDR3: CASSLRQGSYEQYF. The DNA for the CDR3 is TGTGCCAGCAGTTTAAGACAGGGATCCTACGAGCAGTACTTC. The chain combines TRBV6-6 with TRBJ2-7; 7 bases line up with TRBD1. The V gene's germline CDR1 is MNHNY and CDR2 SVGAGI (reference sequence). The CDR3 consists of 14 residues. V was clipped by 4 bases and J by 1 base; unmatched bases: 4.

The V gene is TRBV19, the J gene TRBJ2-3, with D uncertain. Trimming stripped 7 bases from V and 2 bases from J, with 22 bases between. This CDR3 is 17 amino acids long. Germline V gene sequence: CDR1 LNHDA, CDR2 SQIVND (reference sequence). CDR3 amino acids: CASIAWVVAGATDTQYF. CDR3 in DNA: TGTGCCAGTATCGCCTGGGTGGTCGCAGGAGCCACAGATACGCAGTATTTT.

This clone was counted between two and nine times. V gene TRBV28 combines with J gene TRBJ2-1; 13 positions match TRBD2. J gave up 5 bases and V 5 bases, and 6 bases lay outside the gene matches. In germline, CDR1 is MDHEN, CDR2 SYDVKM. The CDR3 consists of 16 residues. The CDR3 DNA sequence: TGTGCCAGCAGTCCACTAGCGGGAGGGGGGGACAATGAGCAGTTCTTC. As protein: CASSPLAGGGDNEQFF.

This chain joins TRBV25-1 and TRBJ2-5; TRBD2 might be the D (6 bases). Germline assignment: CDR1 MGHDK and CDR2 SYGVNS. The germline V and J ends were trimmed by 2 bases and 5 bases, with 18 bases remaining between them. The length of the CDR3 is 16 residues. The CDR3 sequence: CASSEGSGREKETQYF. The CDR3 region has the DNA TGTGCCAGCAGTGAAGGATCGGGACGGGAGAAGGAGACCCAGTACTTC.

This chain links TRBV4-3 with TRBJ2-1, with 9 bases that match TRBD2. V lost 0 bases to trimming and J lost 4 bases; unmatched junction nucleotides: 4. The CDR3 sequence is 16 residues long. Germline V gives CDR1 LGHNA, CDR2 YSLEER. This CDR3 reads CASSQDWLAGYNEQFF. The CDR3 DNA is TGCGCCAGCAGCCAAGATTGGCTAGCGGGGTACAATGAGCAGTTCTTC.

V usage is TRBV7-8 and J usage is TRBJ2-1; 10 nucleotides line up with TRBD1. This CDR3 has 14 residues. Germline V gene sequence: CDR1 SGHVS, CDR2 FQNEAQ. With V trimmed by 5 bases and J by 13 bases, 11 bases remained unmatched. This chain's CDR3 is CASSARGDRGLQFF. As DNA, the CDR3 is TGTGCCAGCAGCGCACGGGGGGACAGGGGACTTCAGTTCTTC.

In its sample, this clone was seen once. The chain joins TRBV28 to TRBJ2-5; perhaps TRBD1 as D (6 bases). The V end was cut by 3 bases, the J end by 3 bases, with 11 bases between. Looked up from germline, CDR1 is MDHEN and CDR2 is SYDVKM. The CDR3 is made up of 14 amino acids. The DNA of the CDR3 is TGTGCCAGCAGTTTTCAGGGGTCCAAAGAGACCCAGTACTTC. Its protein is CASSFQGSKETQYF. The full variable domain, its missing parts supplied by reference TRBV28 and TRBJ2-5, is DVKVTQSSRYLVKRTGEKVFLECVQDMDHENMFWYRQDPGLGLRLIYFSYDVKMKEKGDIPEGYSVSREKKERFSLILESASTNQTSMYLCASSFQGSKETQYFGPGTRLLVL.

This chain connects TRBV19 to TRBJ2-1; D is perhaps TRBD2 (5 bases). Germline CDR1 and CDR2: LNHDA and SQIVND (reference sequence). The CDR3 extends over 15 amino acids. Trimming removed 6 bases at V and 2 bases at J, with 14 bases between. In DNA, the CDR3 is TGTGCCAGTAGCAGAGAGGGTCCCACCTACAATGAGCAGTTCTTC. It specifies CASSREGPTYNEQFF.

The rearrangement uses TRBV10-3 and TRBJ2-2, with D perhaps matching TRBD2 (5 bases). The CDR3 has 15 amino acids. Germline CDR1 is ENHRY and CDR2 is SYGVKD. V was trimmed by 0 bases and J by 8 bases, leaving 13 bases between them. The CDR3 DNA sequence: TGTGCCATCAGTGAGTCAGAGGGTGTGATAGGGGAGCTGTTTTTT. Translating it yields CAISESEGVIGELFF.

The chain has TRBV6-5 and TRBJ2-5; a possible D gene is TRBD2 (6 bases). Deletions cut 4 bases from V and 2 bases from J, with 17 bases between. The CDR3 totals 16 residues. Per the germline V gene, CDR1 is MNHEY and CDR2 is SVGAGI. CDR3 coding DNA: TGTGCCAGCAGTTTGACTAGAAGTCGGGGTCAAGAGACCCAGTACTTC. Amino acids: CASSLTRSRGQETQYF.

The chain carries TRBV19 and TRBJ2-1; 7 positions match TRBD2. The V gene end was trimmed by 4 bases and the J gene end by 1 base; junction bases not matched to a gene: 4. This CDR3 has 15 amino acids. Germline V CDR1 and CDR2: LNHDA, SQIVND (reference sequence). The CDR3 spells CASSKAGRSYNEQFF. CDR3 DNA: TGTGCCAGTAGTAAAGCGGGAAGGTCCTACAATGAGCAGTTCTTC. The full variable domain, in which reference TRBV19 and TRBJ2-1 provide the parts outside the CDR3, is DGGITQSPKYLFRKEGQNVTLSCEQNLNHDAMYWYRQDPGQGLRLIYYSQIVNDFQKGDIAEGYSVSREKKESFPLTVTSAQKNPTAFYLCASSKAGRSYNEQFFGPGTRLTVL.

The CDR3 DNA is TGTGCCAGCAGTGACGTGGGACTAGCCCTCCGTGAGCAGTTCTTC. It codes for CASSDVGLALREQFF. V usage is TRBV6-4 and J usage is TRBJ2-1; 9 bases fit TRBD2. The CDR3 sequence is 15 residues long. V shed 2 bases, J shed 9 bases, and the junction held 8 bases outside the gene matches. CDR1 is MRHNA and CDR2 is SNTAGT in the germline V gene.

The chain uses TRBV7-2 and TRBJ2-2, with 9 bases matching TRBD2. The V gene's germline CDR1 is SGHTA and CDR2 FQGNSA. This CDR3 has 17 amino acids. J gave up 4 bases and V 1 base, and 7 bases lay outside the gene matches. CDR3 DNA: TGTGCCAGCAGCTTAGGGCACGGGACTAGCATCACCGGGGAGCTGTTTTTT. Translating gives CASSLGHGTSITGELFF.

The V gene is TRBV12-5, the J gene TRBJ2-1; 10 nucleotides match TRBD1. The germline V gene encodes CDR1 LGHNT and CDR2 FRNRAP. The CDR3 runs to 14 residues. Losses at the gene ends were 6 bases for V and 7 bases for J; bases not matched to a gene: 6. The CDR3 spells CASGSGTGVNEQFF. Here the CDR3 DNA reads TGTGCTAGTGGCTCCGGGACAGGGGTGAATGAGCAGTTCTTC.

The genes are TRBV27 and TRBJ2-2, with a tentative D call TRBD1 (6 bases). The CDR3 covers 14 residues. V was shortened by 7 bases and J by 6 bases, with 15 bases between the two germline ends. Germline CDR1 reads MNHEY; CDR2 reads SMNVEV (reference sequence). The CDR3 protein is CASMRGSGAGELFF. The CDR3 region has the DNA TGTGCCAGCATGAGGGGGAGCGGTGCCGGGGAGCTGTTTTTT.

DNA of the CDR3: TGTGCCAGCAGCTCGACAAGCTCCTACGAGCAGTACTTC. Its translation: CASSSTSSYEQYF. The V gene is TRBV7-8, the J gene TRBJ2-7; no reliable D call. The germline V gene has CDR1 SGHVS and CDR2 FQNEAQ. The CDR3 is made up of 13 amino acids. Trimming took off 4 bases at V and 0 bases at J, with 7 bases between the two ends.

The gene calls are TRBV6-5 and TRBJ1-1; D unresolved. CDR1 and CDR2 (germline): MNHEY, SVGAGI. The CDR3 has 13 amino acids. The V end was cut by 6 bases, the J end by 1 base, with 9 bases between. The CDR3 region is CASSLRRNTEAFF. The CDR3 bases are TGTGCCAGCAGCCTCAGACGGAACACTGAAGCTTTCTTT.

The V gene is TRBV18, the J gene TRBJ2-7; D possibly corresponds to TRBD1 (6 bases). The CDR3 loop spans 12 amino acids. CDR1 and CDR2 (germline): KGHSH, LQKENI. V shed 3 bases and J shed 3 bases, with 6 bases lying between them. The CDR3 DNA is TGTGCCAGCTCACCGGACAGCTACGAGCAGTACTTC. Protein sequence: CASSPDSYEQYF.

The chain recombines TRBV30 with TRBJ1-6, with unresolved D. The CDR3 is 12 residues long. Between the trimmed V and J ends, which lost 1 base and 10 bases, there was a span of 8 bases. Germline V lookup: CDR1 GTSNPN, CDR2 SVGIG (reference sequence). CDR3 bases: TGTGCCTGGAGTGGTACGGTGTCACCCCTCCACTTT. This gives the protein CAWSGTVSPLHF.

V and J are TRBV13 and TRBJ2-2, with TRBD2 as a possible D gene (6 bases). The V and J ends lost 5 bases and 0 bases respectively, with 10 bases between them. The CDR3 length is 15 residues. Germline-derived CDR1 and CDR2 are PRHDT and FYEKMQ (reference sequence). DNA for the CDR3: TGTGCCAGCAGCCGTAGCGGTCCGAACACCGGGGAGCTGTTTTTT. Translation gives CASSRSGPNTGELFF.

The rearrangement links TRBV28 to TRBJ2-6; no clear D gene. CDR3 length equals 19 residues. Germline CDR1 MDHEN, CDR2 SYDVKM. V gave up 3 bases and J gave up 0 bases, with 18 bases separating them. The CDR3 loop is CASSFPEQVLRSGANVLTF. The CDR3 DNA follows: TGTGCCAGCAGTTTCCCTGAGCAGGTCCTCCGCTCTGGGGCCAACGTCCTGACTTTC.

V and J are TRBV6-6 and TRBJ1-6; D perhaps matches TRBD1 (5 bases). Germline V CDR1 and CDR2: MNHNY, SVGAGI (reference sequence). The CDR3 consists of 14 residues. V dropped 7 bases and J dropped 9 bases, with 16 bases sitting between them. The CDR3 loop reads CASTLSPTVSPLHF. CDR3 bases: TGTGCCAGCACCCTCTCCCCGACAGTTTCACCCCTCCACTTT.

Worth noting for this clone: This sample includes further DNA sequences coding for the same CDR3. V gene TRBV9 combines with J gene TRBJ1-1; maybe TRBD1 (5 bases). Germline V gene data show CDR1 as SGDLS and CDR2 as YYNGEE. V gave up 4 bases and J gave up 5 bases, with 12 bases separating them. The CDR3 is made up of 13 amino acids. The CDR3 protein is CASSPGGRTEAFF. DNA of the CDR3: TGTGCCAGCAGCCCCGGGGGTAGGACTGAAGCTTTCTTT.